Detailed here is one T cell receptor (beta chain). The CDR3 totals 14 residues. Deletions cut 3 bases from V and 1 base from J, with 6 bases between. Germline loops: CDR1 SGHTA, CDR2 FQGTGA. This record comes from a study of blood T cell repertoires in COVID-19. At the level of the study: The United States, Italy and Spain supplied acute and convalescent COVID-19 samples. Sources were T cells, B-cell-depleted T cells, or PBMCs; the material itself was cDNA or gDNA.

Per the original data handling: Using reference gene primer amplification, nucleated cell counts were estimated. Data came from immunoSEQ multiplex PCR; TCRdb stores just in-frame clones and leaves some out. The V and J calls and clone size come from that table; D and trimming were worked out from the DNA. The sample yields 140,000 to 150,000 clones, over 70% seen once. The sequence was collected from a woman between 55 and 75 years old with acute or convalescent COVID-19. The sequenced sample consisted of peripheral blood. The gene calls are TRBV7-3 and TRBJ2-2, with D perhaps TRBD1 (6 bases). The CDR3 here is CASSLGQNTGELFF. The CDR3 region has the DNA TGTGCCAGCAGCTTGGGACAGAACACCGGGGAGCTGTTTTTT.